A selection of T cell receptor beta chains follows, all from one sample in a study of CD8 T cells in Susac syndrome. Each CDR3 protein gets one entry after TCRdb re-called the immunoSEQ multiplex PCR reads with MiXCR. The table has under 200,000 distinct CDR3 sequences, around 96% seen once. Source material: CD8+ T cells from PBMCs. These receptors all come from a human donor with multiple sclerosis. CDR3s include the opening cysteine and the closing phenylalanine or tryptophan. The D gene is left open where the match is weak. The listing skips clone size in some rows; elsewhere it reads once, few, many or a size class.

clone_size: once; j_call: TRBJ2-3; d_call: .; v_call: TRBV6-1; cdr3_nt: TGTGCCAGTACGAGGACGGAGTATCTCACAGATACGCAGTATTTT; cdr3_aa: CASTRTEYLTDTQYF
clone_size: .; j_call: TRBJ2-5; d_call: TRBD2; v_call: TRBV15; cdr3_nt: TGTGCCACCAGCAGGGGTGGGCTAGCGGAAGAGACCCAGTACTTC; cdr3_aa: CATSRGGLAEETQYF
clone_size: .; j_call: TRBJ2-7; d_call: .; v_call: TRBV20-1; cdr3_nt: TGCAGTGCCAATGTCGTTTCTACAGGGAAAGGCGAGCAGTACTTC; cdr3_aa: CSANVVSTGKGEQYF
clone_size: .; j_call: TRBJ2-1; d_call: TRBD2; v_call: TRBV5-1; cdr3_nt: TGCGCCAGCAGCTTGGACAGCGGGGAGGAGGATGAGCAGTTCTTC; cdr3_aa: CASSLDSGEEDEQFF
clone_size: .; j_call: TRBJ1-1; d_call: .; v_call: TRBV27; cdr3_nt: TGTGCCAGCAGTTTCTCAGGAGAGTTGAACACTGAAGCTTTCTTT; cdr3_aa: CASSFSGELNTEAFF
clone_size: .; j_call: TRBJ2-5; d_call: TRBD2; v_call: TRBV3-1; cdr3_nt: TGTGCCAGCGGGGAGGGGAATTTTCAAGAGACCCAGTACTTC; cdr3_aa: CASGEGNFQETQYF
clone_size: .; j_call: TRBJ1-1; d_call: .; v_call: TRBV27; cdr3_nt: TGTGCCAGCAGTTTACATGCAGGGGCGAACACTGAAGCTTTCTTT; cdr3_aa: CASSLHAGANTEAFF
clone_size: .; j_call: TRBJ1-1; d_call: .; v_call: TRBV14; cdr3_nt: TGTGCCAGCAGCCAGGTGCCCGGGGATTTCACTGAAGCTTTCTTT; cdr3_aa: CASSQVPGDFTEAFF
clone_size: .; j_call: TRBJ2-1; d_call: .; v_call: TRBV19; cdr3_nt: TGTGCCAGTAGTATCCCCTACAATGAGCAGTTCTTC; cdr3_aa: CASSIPYNEQFF
clone_size: .; j_call: TRBJ2-2; d_call: .; v_call: TRBV15; cdr3_nt: TGTGCCACCAGCCCGCCCCAGGGGTGGAACACCGGGGAGCTGTTTTTT; cdr3_aa: CATSPPQGWNTGELFF
clone_size: .; j_call: TRBJ1-5; d_call: .; v_call: TRBV7-9; cdr3_nt: TGTGCCAGCAGCTTAGATGGTAGTACAGGGAGAAGCAATCAGCCCCAGCATTTT; cdr3_aa: CASSLDGSTGRSNQPQHF
clone_size: .; j_call: TRBJ2-1; d_call: .; v_call: TRBV9; cdr3_nt: TGTGCCAGCAGCACCTCACACTGGACCTCCTACAATGAGCAGTTCTTC; cdr3_aa: CASSTSHWTSYNEQFF
clone_size: .; j_call: TRBJ1-3; d_call: .; v_call: TRBV29-1; cdr3_nt: TGCAGCGTGCTCTCTGGAAACACCATATATTTT; cdr3_aa: CSVLSGNTIYF
clone_size: .; j_call: TRBJ1-2; d_call: .; v_call: TRBV24-1; cdr3_nt: TGTGCCACCGCGCCCTATGGCTACACCTTC; cdr3_aa: CATAPYGYTF
clone_size: .; j_call: TRBJ1-1; d_call: .; v_call: TRBV19; cdr3_nt: TGTGCCAGTCGCTCAAAGACGGGCACTGAAGCTTTCTTT; cdr3_aa: CASRSKTGTEAFF
clone_size: .; j_call: TRBJ1-5; d_call: TRBD1; v_call: TRBV27; cdr3_nt: TGTGCCTCCCGGACAGGAGAGAGCAATCAGCCCCAGCATTTT; cdr3_aa: CASRTGESNQPQHF
clone_size: .; j_call: TRBJ2-3; d_call: .; v_call: TRBV2; cdr3_nt: TGTGCCGGTGTGGGGGAGGAAGATACGCAGTATTTT; cdr3_aa: CAGVGEEDTQYF
clone_size: .; j_call: TRBJ2-7; d_call: .; v_call: TRBV7-9; cdr3_nt: TGTGCCAGCAGCTTAACGTCAGGACGAGGCTACGAGCAGTACTTC; cdr3_aa: CASSLTSGRGYEQYF
clone_size: once; j_call: TRBJ2-3; d_call: .; v_call: TRBV14; cdr3_nt: TGTGCCAGCAGCCCCAAGATAAGGGATACGCAGTATTTT; cdr3_aa: CASSPKIRDTQYF
clone_size: .; j_call: TRBJ2-1; d_call: TRBD2; v_call: TRBV20-1; cdr3_nt: TGCAGTGCTCCTCTAGCGGATCGCTCCTACAATGAGCAGTTCTTC; cdr3_aa: CSAPLADRSYNEQFF
clone_size: .; j_call: TRBJ2-7; d_call: TRBD2; v_call: TRBV2; cdr3_nt: TGTGCCAGCCTGCCGGGACTAGCGGGACATCTGAACTACGAGCAGTACTTC; cdr3_aa: CASLPGLAGHLNYEQYF
clone_size: .; j_call: TRBJ2-7; d_call: .; v_call: TRBV11-2; cdr3_nt: TGTGCCAGCAGCCCCCCCGACATTAACTACGAGCAGTACTTC; cdr3_aa: CASSPPDINYEQYF
clone_size: .; j_call: TRBJ2-5; d_call: .; v_call: TRBV20-1; cdr3_nt: TGCAGTGCCGAGTTTGGGTACCAAGAGACCCAGTACTTC; cdr3_aa: CSAEFGYQETQYF
clone_size: .; j_call: TRBJ1-5; d_call: .; v_call: TRBV20-1; cdr3_nt: TGCAGTGCTAGAGATCGATCTCGCCCCGGGGGCTCGGATCAGCCCCAGCATTTT; cdr3_aa: CSARDRSRPGGSDQPQHF
clone_size: .; j_call: TRBJ2-1; d_call: .; v_call: TRBV19; cdr3_nt: TGTGCCAGTAGTATAGACAGAAGCTCCTACAATGAGCAGTTCTTC; cdr3_aa: CASSIDRSSYNEQFF
clone_size: .; j_call: TRBJ1-2; d_call: .; v_call: TRBV6-4; cdr3_nt: TGTGCCAGCAGTGACTGGTCGGGTGGCTACACCTTC; cdr3_aa: CASSDWSGGYTF
clone_size: .; j_call: TRBJ2-7; d_call: .; v_call: TRBV28; cdr3_nt: TGTGCCAGCAGTCGCGGGGTAGCCGTTCCCTACGAGCAGTACTTC; cdr3_aa: CASSRGVAVPYEQYF
clone_size: .; j_call: TRBJ2-4; d_call: .; v_call: TRBV27; cdr3_nt: TGTGCCAGCAGTATTGGGATCGGGGCCAAAAACATTCAGTACTTC; cdr3_aa: CASSIGIGAKNIQYF
clone_size: .; j_call: TRBJ1-2; d_call: TRBD1; v_call: TRBV30; cdr3_nt: TGTGCCTGGAGCGCGGACAGGCGATTCTATGGCTACACCTTC; cdr3_aa: CAWSADRRFYGYTF
clone_size: .; j_call: TRBJ2-1; d_call: .; v_call: TRBV30; cdr3_nt: TGTGCCTGGAGTGTAGGGCAGGGTCGAAATGAGCAGTTCTTC; cdr3_aa: CAWSVGQGRNEQFF
clone_size: .; j_call: TRBJ2-7; d_call: .; v_call: TRBV6-5; cdr3_nt: TGTGCCAGCAGTTCGGGACTCTTTAGCTACGAGCAGTACTTC; cdr3_aa: CASSSGLFSYEQYF
clone_size: .; j_call: TRBJ2-2; d_call: .; v_call: TRBV6-1; cdr3_nt: TGTGCCACGACTGGCTGGGGGCGCGGCGGGGAGCTGTTTTTT; cdr3_aa: CATTGWGRGGELFF
clone_size: .; j_call: TRBJ2-7; d_call: .; v_call: TRBV2; cdr3_nt: TGTGCCAGCACCAGGGGCGGGTACGAGCAGTACTTC; cdr3_aa: CASTRGGYEQYF
clone_size: .; j_call: TRBJ1-2; d_call: .; v_call: TRBV7-3; cdr3_nt: TGTGCCAGCAGCCCGAACTATAACTATGGCTACACCTTC; cdr3_aa: CASSPNYNYGYTF
clone_size: .; j_call: TRBJ2-3; d_call: .; v_call: TRBV27; cdr3_nt: TGTGCCAGCAGTTTCGGGGGTCGGAGCACAGATACGCAGTATTTT; cdr3_aa: CASSFGGRSTDTQYF
clone_size: .; j_call: TRBJ2-1; d_call: TRBD2; v_call: TRBV9; cdr3_nt: TGTGCCAGCAGCGCGCGCGCGGGCGGGAGTAAGGATGAGCAGTTCTTC; cdr3_aa: CASSARAGGSKDEQFF